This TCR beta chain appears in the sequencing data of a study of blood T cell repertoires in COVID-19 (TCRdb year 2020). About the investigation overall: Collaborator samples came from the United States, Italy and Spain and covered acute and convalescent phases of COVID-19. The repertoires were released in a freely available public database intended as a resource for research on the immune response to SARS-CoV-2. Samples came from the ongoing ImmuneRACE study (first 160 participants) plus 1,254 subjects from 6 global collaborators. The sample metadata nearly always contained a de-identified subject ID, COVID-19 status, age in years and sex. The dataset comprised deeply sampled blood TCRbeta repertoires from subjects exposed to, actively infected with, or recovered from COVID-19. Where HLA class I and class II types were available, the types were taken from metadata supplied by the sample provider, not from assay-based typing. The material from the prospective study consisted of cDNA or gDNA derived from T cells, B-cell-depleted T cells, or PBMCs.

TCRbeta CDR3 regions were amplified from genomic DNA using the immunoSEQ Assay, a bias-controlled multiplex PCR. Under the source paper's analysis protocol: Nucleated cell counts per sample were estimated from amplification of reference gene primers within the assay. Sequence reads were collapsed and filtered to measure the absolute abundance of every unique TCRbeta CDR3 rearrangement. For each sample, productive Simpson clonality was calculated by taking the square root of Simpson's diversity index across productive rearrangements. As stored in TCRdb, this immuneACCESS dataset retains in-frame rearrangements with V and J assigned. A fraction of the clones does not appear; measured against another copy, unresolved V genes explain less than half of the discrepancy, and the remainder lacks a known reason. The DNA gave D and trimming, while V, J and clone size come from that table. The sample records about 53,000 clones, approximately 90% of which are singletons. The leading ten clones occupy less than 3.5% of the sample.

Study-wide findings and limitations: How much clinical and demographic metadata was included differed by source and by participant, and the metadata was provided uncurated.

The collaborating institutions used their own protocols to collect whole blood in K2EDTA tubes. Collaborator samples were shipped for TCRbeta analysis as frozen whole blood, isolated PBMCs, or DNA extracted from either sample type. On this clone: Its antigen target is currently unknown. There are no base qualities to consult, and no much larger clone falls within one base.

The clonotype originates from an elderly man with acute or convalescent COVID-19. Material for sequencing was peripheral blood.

This receptor has the CDR3 CASRRQGTNEKLFF. The nucleotides are TGTGCCAGCAGGCGACAGGGGACTAATGAAAAACTGTTTTTT. The sequence is built from TRBV6-6 and TRBJ1-4; 8 bases in the junction line up with TRBD1. The V end gives up 6 bases and the J end 2 bases, leaving 2 bases in the junction not matched to a gene. CDR1 and CDR2 were assigned from the germline V gene (reference sequence) as MNHNY and SVGAGI. The CDR3 holds 14 amino acids from the cysteine to the phenylalanine. Just the 42-base CDR3 DNA is kept, in frame starting at base 1.